This TCR beta chain was sequenced during a study of post-analysis software for immune sequencing data. Study-level findings and limits: When patients were compared with controls, 4 or 5 TRBV segments were more frequent, TRBV5-6, TRBV5-1 and TRBV20-1 among them.

Germline V gene data show CDR1 as MNHNS and CDR2 as SASEGT. Trimming stripped 6 bases from V and 0 bases from J, with 9 bases between. The CDR3 contains 15 residues. A word on this clonotype: The antigen is not known.

Built from TCR beta cDNA, the libraries had unique molecular identifiers in them. TCRdb analysed the PCR reads with MiXCR anew, one entry per CDR3 protein. The sample carries about 770,000 distinct CDR3 sequences, around 46% recorded once. This TCR was sampled from a girl aged 5-17 years with multiple sclerosis. The V and J genes are TRBV6-1 and TRBJ2-6; D is ambiguous. Input material: blood. CDR3 residues: CASSQQDSGANVLTF. In nucleotides, the CDR3 is TGTGCCAGCAGCCAACAAGACTCTGGGGCCAACGTCCTGACTTTC.